This T cell receptor (beta chain) was profiled in a study of blood T cells in healthy people across ages. Combining a sample-barcoded 5' primer with a J-beta primer mix, a second PCR ran for about 6 to 12 cycles. From the 5' RACE reads, TCRdb called clonotypes with MiXCR, one entry per CDR3 protein. The table shows some 800,000 distinct CDR3 sequences, with under 45% occurring only once. Study-wide points: Diversity was estimated from one million T cells, and these estimates were considered underestimates.

CDR3 length: 15 amino acids. CDR1 and CDR2 (germline): SGDLS, YYNGEE. After removal of 7 bases from V and 0 bases from J, the junction contained 7 bases not matched to a gene. As concerns this clonotype: Its antigen remains unidentified.

This clonotype was obtained from a man aged 55 to 70 in good health. What was sequenced was blood. The chain carries TRBV9 and TRBJ2-7, with 10 bases lining up with TRBD2. The CDR3 here is CASGPSGGSSYEQYF. The DNA of the CDR3 is TGTGCCAGCGGTCCTAGCGGGGGCAGCTCCTACGAGCAGTACTTC.